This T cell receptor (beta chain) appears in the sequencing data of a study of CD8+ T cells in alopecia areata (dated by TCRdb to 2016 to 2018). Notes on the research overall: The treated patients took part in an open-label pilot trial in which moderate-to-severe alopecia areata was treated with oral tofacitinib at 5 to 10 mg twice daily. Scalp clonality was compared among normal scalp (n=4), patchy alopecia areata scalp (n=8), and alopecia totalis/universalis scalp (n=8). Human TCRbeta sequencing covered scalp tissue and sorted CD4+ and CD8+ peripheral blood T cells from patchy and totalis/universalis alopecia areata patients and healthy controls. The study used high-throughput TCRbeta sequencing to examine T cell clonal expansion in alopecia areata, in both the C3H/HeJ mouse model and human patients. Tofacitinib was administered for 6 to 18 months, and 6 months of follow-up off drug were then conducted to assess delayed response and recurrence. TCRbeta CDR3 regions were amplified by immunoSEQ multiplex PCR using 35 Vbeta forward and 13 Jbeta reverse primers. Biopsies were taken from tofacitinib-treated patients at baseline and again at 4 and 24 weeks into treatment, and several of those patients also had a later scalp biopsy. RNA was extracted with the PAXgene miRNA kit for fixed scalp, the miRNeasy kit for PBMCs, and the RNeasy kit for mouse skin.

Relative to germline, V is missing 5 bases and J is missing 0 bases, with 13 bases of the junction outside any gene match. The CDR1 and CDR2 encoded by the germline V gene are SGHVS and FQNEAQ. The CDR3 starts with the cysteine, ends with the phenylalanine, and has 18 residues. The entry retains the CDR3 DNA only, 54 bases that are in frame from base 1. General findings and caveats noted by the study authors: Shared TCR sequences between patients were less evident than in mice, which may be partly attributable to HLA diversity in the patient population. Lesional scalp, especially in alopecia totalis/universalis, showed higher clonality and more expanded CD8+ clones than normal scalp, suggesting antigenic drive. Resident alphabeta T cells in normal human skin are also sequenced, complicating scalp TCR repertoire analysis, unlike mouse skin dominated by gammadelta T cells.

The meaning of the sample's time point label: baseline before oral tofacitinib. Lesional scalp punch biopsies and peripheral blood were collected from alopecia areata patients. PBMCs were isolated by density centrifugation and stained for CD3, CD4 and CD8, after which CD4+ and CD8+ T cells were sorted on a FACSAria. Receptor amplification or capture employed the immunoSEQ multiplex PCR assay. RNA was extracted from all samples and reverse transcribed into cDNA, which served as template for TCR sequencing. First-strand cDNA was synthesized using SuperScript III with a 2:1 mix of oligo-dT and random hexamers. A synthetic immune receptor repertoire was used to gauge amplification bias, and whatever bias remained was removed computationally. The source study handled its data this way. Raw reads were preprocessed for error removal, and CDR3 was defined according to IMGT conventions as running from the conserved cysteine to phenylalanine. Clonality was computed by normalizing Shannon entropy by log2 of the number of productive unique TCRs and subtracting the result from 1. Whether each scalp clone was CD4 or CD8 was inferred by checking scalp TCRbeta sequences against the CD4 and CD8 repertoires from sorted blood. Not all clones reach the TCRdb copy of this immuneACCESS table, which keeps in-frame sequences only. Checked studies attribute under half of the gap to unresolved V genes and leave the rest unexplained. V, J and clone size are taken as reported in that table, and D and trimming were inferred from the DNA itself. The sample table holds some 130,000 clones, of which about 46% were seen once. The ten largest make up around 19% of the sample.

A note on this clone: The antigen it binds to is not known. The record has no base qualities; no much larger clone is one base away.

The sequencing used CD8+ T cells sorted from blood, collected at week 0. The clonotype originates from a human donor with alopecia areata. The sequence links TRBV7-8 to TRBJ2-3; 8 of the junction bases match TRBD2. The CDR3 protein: CASSLGPAGDASTDTQYF. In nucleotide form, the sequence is TGTGCCAGCAGCCTTGGGCCAGCGGGGGACGCTAGCACAGATACGCAGTATTTT.